This TCR beta chain was identified in a study of tumor and adjacent non-tumor tissue in lung cancer. The library came from three nested PCR rounds adapted from ARM-PCR protocols. A single record per CDR3 protein comes from TCRdb applying MiXCR to the multiplex PCR reads. Of 200,000 to 250,000 distinct CDR3 sequences in the sample, roughly 70% are singletons; the top ten hold 20% to 25%. No cell sorting was done before RNA was extracted from the tissue. This clonotype was seen a single time. The CDR3 loop spans 15 amino acids. The germline CDR1 and CDR2 sequences are SGHAT and FQNNGV. Trimming at V came to 5 bases and at J to 9 bases, leaving 13 bases not matched to a gene.

The chain is built from TRBV11-2 and TRBJ1-2; 9 bases map to TRBD1. The sequence came from a man between 60 and 75 years old with non-small cell lung cancer. Input material: lung tumor tissue. In DNA, the CDR3 is TGTGCCAGCAGCGTCCCCTCGGTACAGGGGGCTAGCTACACCTTC. It yields the protein CASSVPSVQGASYTF.